This entry is about one T cell receptor (beta chain). What antigen it recognizes has not been identified. No base-level quality is on record; no much larger clone is a single base apart. This record comes from a study of blood T cell repertoires in COVID-19 (dated by TCRdb to 2019 to 2021). With respect to the entire study: Samples covering the acute and convalescent phases of COVID-19 were provided by collaborators in the United States, Italy and Spain. Subjects who had been exposed to COVID-19, were actively infected with it, or had recovered from it provided the deeply sampled blood TCRbeta repertoires that made up the dataset. The repertoires were released in a freely available public database meant as a resource for research on the immune response to SARS-CoV-2. Nearly every sample came with metadata listing a de-identified subject ID, COVID-19 status, age in years and sex. The material from the prospective study consisted of cDNA or gDNA derived from T cells, B-cell-depleted T cells, or PBMCs. The samples were drawn from the first 160 participants of the ongoing ImmuneRACE study and from 950 to 1,500 subjects provided by 6 global collaborators. Where available, HLA class I and class II types were taken from metadata supplied by the sample provider and were not determined by assay-based typing. The investigation overall reported the following: The quantity of clinical and demographic metadata differed by source and by participant and was supplied without curation.

Reading the germline V gene (reference sequence) gives CDR1 LGHDT and CDR2 YNNKEL. Reading from cysteine to phenylalanine, the CDR3 counts 17 amino acids. Only the CDR3 DNA stays, 51 bases, in frame from base 1. Ends trimmed: V by 3 bases, J by 5 bases; bases unmatched to a gene: 11. The immunoSEQ Assay, a bias-controlled multiplex PCR, was used to amplify TCRbeta CDR3 regions from genomic DNA. As for the authors' bioinformatics: Within the assay, amplification of reference gene primers was used to estimate how many nucleated cells each sample contained. Sequence reads were collapsed and filtered to measure the absolute abundance of every unique TCRbeta CDR3 rearrangement. Productive Simpson clonality was computed per sample as the square root of Simpson's diversity index over productive rearrangements. This immuneACCESS table, as held by TCRdb, lists in-frame sequences with V and J called but not all clones. Of the missing ones, under half trace to an unresolved V gene in checked studies; the others have no known cause. The V and J calls and the clone size are those of that table, but D and trimming were determined from the DNA. The sample contains around 270,000 clones, about 89% of them found a single time. Approximately 4.6% of the sample belongs to the ten largest clones.

Each collaborating institution followed its own protocols to collect whole blood in K2EDTA tubes. For TCRbeta analysis, collaborator samples were shipped as frozen whole blood, as isolated PBMCs, or as DNA extracted from either sample type. Sequencing was done on a sample of peripheral blood. This chain joins TRBV3-1 (or the pseudogene TRBV3-2) to TRBJ2-2, with TRBD2 identical over 8 junction bases. This receptor was obtained from a man aged 35 to 55 with acute or convalescent COVID-19. The encoded CDR3 is CASSQTKGLVGTGELFF. The nucleotide sequence is given as TGTGCCAGCAGCCAGACCAAGGGACTAGTGGGTACCGGGGAGCTGTTTTTT.